Below, 23 T cell receptor beta chains from the same sample are listed, as sequenced in a study of T-cell memory formation after mild COVID-19. TCRdb processed the 5' RACE reads anew with MiXCR; each CDR3 protein has one entry. The sample shows 11,000 to 15,000 distinct CDR3 sequences, roughly 20% of them seen only once. Sequencing was carried out using PBMCs or a T cell subset sorted from them (not recorded which). Receptor source: an adult woman who had mild COVID-19 (a few samples of this study predate the infection). Cell type and time point are not known.

By share of the sample, this clonotype is medium-sized. The CDR3 is CASSSATQRAYEQYF. The CDR3 DNA reads TGTGCCAGCAGCTCCGCGACACAACGGGCTTACGAGCAGTACTTC. The chain couples TRBV7-9 to TRBJ2-7, with D unclear. CDR3 length: 15 amino acids. With 4 bases removed from V and 4 bases from J, the gap between germline ends came to 17 bases. CDR1 is SEHNR and CDR2 is FQNEAQ in the germline V gene (reference sequence).

Concerning this clonotype itself: A much larger clonotype is one base distant, so this may be a read error. The rearrangement links TRBV7-9 to TRBJ2-7, with 8 bases lining up with TRBD2. Germline trimming cut 5 bases from V and 7 bases from J; bases unmatched to any gene: 10. Germline CDR1 and CDR2: SEHNR and FQNEAQ (reference sequence). The CDR3 length is 14 residues. The chain's CDR3 is CASSRGTRGIEQYF. The CDR3 coding sequence is TGTGCCAGCAGCCGCGGGACTAGAGGGATTGAGCAGTACTTC.

Many counts were recorded for this clonotype. J is TRBJ1-4 and V is TRBV24-1; D gene unclear. Germline CDR1 and CDR2: KGHDR and SFDVKD. CDR3 length equals 14 residues. The germline V and J ends were trimmed by 4 bases and 5 bases, with 10 bases remaining between them. CDR3 coding DNA: TGTGCCACCAGTGAGAACGGGGTAAATGAAAAACTGTTTTTT. Encoded protein: CATSENGVNEKLFF.

The chain uses TRBV7-9 and TRBJ2-3, with 15 bases that match TRBD2. Unmatched junction bases numbered 6, after V lost 7 bases and J lost 7 bases. The CDR3 contains 15 residues. Germline V gene lookup returns CDR1 SEHNR and CDR2 FQNEAQ (reference sequence). CDR3 amino acids: CASTLGTSGRHTQYF. The DNA of the CDR3 is TGTGCCAGCACCTTGGGGACTAGCGGGAGGCATACGCAGTATTTT.

This clonotype was seen repeatedly, ten times or more. The rearrangement joins TRBV4-1 to TRBJ1-6; the D gene is possibly TRBD1 (5 bases). V was cut by 4 bases and J by 9 bases, with 16 bases left in between. CDR1 and CDR2 (germline): MGHRA, YSYEKL. The CDR3 consists of 15 residues. Here the CDR3 reads CASSRLGTQISPLHF. Written as DNA, the CDR3 is TGCGCCAGCAGCCGCCTCGGGACTCAAATTTCACCCCTCCACTTT.

The chain joins TRBV5-1 to TRBJ2-3; 9 nucleotides match TRBD1. V gave up 9 bases and J gave up 3 bases; unmatched junction bases: 8. The CDR3 has 14 amino acids. CDR1 is SGHRS, CDR2 YFSETQ, per germline. The CDR3 sequence is CATTPGQGTDTQYF. Written as DNA, the CDR3 is TGCGCCACCACCCCGGGACAGGGTACAGATACGCAGTATTTT.

This clonotype was observed at least ten times. The rearrangement links TRBV13 to TRBJ1-1; possibly TRBD1 for D (6 bases). V was cut by 2 bases and J by 8 bases, with 12 bases left in between. The CDR3 runs to 13 residues. Germline lookup yields CDR1 PRHDT and CDR2 FYEKMQ (reference sequence). CDR3 sequence: CASSLTRGGEAFF. The CDR3 region has the DNA TGTGCCAGCAGCTTAACCAGGGGAGGGGAAGCTTTCTTT.

This clonotype has a count of ten or more. The chain joins TRBV9 to TRBJ2-3; 9 bases align to TRBD2. Germline values: CDR1 SGDLS, CDR2 YYNGEE. With 1 base clipped from V and 0 bases from J, the junction kept 12 bases outside the gene matches. The CDR3 contains 19 residues. The CDR3 protein is CASSVPLAMTSGSTDTQYF. CDR3 sequence (DNA): TGTGCCAGCAGCGTACCTCTAGCGATGACTAGCGGCAGCACAGATACGCAGTATTTT.

In this sample, this clonotype turned up many times. V gene TRBV27 combines with J gene TRBJ1-2, with TRBD1 identical over 9 bases. Germline loops: CDR1 MNHEY, CDR2 SMNVEV (reference sequence). After removal of 4 bases from V and 0 bases from J, the junction contained 9 bases not matched to a gene. The CDR3 sequence is 17 residues long. This CDR3 is CASSSGTGFGANYGYTF. CDR3 bases: TGTGCCAGCAGTTCCGGGACAGGGTTTGGTGCTAACTATGGCTACACCTTC.

This clonotype was seen many times. The J gene is TRBJ2-7, the V gene TRBV10-3, with 8 positions matching TRBD1. J lost 3 bases, V lost 5 bases, and 12 bases had no gene match. The CDR3 is made up of 16 amino acids. Germline CDR1 and CDR2: ENHRY and SYGVKD. In DNA form, the CDR3 reads TGTGCCATCAGTCCGCCCGACAGGGGAAAAGACTACGAGCAGTACTTC. This translates into CAISPPDRGKDYEQYF.

This clonotype has ten or more counts. The chain joins TRBV12-3 or TRBV12-4 to TRBJ2-2; D gene unclear. Trimming cost V 6 bases and J 7 bases, with 18 bases left between them. This CDR3 is 15 amino acids long. CDR3 sequence reads: CASSPLGPRGGELFF. In DNA form, the CDR3 reads TGTGCCAGCAGCCCCCTAGGTCCCCGAGGCGGGGAGCTGTTTTTT.

This clonotype was counted many times. The chain joins TRBV10-3 to TRBJ1-1; D is possibly TRBD1 (5 bases). The V gene lost 5 bases and the J gene lost 3 bases, with 10 bases spanning the gap. CDR1 and CDR2 (germline): ENHRY, SYGVKD. The CDR3 has 13 residues. The CDR3 DNA reads TGTGCCATCAGTCAGGGCTTGGACACTGAAGCTTTCTTT. Its protein product is CAISQGLDTEAFF.

This clonotype was seen at least ten times. The chain links TRBV5-4 to TRBJ2-7; D call uncertain. V lost 0 bases and J lost 2, with 9 bases in between. The CDR3 covers 14 residues. Per germline, CDR1 SGHNT and CDR2 YYREEE (reference sequence). CDR3 amino acids: CASSLETSAYEQYF. The CDR3 bases are TGTGCCAGCAGCTTGGAGACATCTGCCTACGAGCAGTACTTC.

This clonotype was recorded at least ten times. For the CDR3, the DNA is TGTGCCAGTGACAGGGGGCTGAACAATGAGCAGTTCTTC. Amino acids: CASDRGLNNEQFF. The chain couples TRBV19 to TRBJ2-1, with 10 bases lining up with TRBD1. Germline CDR1 LNHDA, CDR2 SQIVND (reference sequence). V was pared by 8 bases and J by 5 bases, with 3 bases of the junction left unmatched. The CDR3 runs 13 residues. The full variable domain, rest sourced from reference TRBV19 and TRBJ2-1, is DGGITQSPKYLFRKEGQNVTLSCEQNLNHDAMYWYRQDPGQGLRLIYYSQIVNDFQKGDIAEGYSVSREKKESFPLTVTSAQKNPTAFYLCASDRGLNNEQFFGPGTRLTVL.

This clonotype was picked up many times. The CDR3 nucleotides read TGCGCCAGCAGCCGAAGAGGGGTAGCGGGGGCCCCCACAGATACGCAGTATTTT. Its translation: CASSRRGVAGAPTDTQYF. V and J are TRBV5-1 and TRBJ2-3; 9 bases fit TRBD2. The CDR3 consists of 18 residues. Trimming took 4 bases from V and 2 from J; bases not matched to a gene: 14. CDR1 is SGHRS and CDR2 is YFSETQ in the germline V gene.

The sample holds many counts of this clonotype. This chain links TRBV15 with TRBJ2-7; TRBD2 matches 10 bases. The ends lost 3 bases at V and 0 bases at J; junction bases unmatched: 2. CDR1 and CDR2 from the germline V gene are LNHNV and YYDKDF (reference sequence). The CDR3 consists of 15 residues. The CDR3 protein is CATSSWTSGSYEQYF. The DNA of the CDR3 is TGTGCCACCAGCAGTTGGACTAGCGGCTCCTACGAGCAGTACTTC.

This clonotype occurred many times. The gene calls are TRBV7-9 and TRBJ1-4; 9 bases are shared with TRBD1. The CDR3 is made up of 16 amino acids. The V and J ends lost 5 bases and 5 bases, in that order; junction bases with no gene match: 9. The germline V gene encodes CDR1 SEHNR and CDR2 FQNEAQ (reference sequence). CDR3 region: CASSLGTGMRNEKLFF. Written as DNA, the CDR3 is TGTGCCAGCAGCCTCGGGACAGGGATGAGAAATGAAAAACTGTTTTTT.

This clonotype was picked up one time. A read error may explain this, as a much larger clone is one base away. The CDR3 DNA follows: TGTGCCTGGAGTCAAGGGTGCGTCGATGGCTACACCTTC. Residues: CAWSQGCVDGYTF. V usage is TRBV30 and J usage is TRBJ1-2, with D unresolved. The CDR3 totals 13 residues. CDR1 is GTSNPN and CDR2 is SVGIG in the germline V gene (reference sequence). Between the trimmed V and J ends, which lost 2 bases and 6 bases, there was a span of 13 bases.

This clonotype was detected ten times or more. The J gene is TRBJ2-3, the V gene TRBV11-2; TRBD2 matches 7 bases. This CDR3 contains 12 residues. Unmatched junction bases numbered 7, after V lost 1 base and J lost 15 bases. CDR1 is SGHAT, CDR2 FQNNGV, per germline. In DNA, the CDR3 is TGTGCCAGCAGCTTAGGAGCGGGGACCAAATATTTT. This sequence encodes CASSLGAGTKYF.

This clonotype was observed at least ten times. J is TRBJ1-2 and V is TRBV29-1; TRBD1 might be the D (6 bases). The V gene lost 6 bases and the J gene lost 2 bases, with 13 bases spanning the gap. Germline CDR1 is SQVTM and CDR2 is ANQGSEA. This CDR3 comprises 13 residues. The CDR3, as DNA: TGCAGCGTCGGTCAGGGGACGAACTATGGCTACACCTTC. Protein product: CSVGQGTNYGYTF.

This clonotype was seen ten or more times. Written as DNA, the CDR3 is TGTGCCAGCAGCTTGAGGCAGATCATAAGGGACACTGAAGCTTTCTTT. Translated, it gives CASSLRQIIRDTEAFF. The rearrangement joins TRBV5-4 to TRBJ1-1; D gene uncertain. Trimming removed 1 base from V and 3 bases from J, with 16 bases in between. Germline lookup yields CDR1 SGHNT and CDR2 YYREEE (reference sequence). This CDR3 is built from 16 residues. The full variable domain, with the rest looked up from reference TRBV5-4 and TRBJ1-1, is ETGVTQSPTHLIKTRGQQVTLRCSSQSGHNTVSWYQQALGQGPQFIFQYYREEENGRGNFPPRFSGLQFPNYSSELNVNALELDDSALYLCASSLRQIIRDTEAFFGQGTRLTVV.

This clonotype appeared many times. V and J are TRBV7-9 and TRBJ1-2, with a possible D match to TRBD1 (5 bases). Germline V gene lookup returns CDR1 SEHNR and CDR2 FQNEAQ (reference sequence). The V end was cut by 3 bases, the J end by 4 bases, with 12 bases between. The CDR3 is 14 residues long. The CDR3 loop reads CASSFRSGGYGYTF. DNA for the CDR3: TGTGCCAGCAGCTTCCGCAGCGGGGGCTATGGCTACACCTTC.

J is TRBJ2-1 and V is TRBV11-2; D call uncertain. V shed 5 bases and J shed 7 bases, with 12 bases lying between them. This CDR3 comprises 13 residues. Germline V gene data show CDR1 as SGHAT and CDR2 as FQNNGV. CDR3 sequence: CASSEVPINEQFF. The CDR3 DNA is TGTGCCAGCAGCGAGGTCCCGATAAATGAGCAGTTCTTC.